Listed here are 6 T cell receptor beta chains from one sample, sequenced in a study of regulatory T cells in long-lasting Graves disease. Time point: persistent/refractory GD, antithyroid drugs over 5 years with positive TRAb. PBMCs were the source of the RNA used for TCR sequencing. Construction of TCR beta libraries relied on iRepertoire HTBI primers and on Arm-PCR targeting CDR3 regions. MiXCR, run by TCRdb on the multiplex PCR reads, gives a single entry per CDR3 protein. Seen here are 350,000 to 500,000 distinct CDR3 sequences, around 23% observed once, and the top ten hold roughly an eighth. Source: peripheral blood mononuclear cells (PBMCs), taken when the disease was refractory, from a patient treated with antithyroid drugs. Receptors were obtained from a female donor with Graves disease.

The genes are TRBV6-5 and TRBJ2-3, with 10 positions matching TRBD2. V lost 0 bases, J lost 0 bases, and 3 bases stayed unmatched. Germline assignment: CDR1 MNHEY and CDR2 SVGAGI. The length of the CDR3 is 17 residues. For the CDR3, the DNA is TGTGCCAGCAGTTACTCGGGACTAGCGTATAGCACAGATACGCAGTATTTT. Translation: CASSYSGLAYSTDTQYF.

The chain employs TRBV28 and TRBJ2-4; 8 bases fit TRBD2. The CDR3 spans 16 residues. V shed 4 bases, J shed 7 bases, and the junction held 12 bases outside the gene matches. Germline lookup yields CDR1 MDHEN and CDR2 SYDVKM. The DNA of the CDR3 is TGTGCCAGCAGTTCCGACAGCGGGAGAGGATGGAACATTCAGTACTTC. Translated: CASSSDSGRGWNIQYF.

The DNA for the CDR3 is TGTGCCAGTAGTGATAGTAGCTCCTACGAGCAGTACTTC. Its translation: CASSDSSSYEQYF. The rearrangement links TRBV19 to TRBJ2-7; D unresolved. Germline V CDR1 and CDR2: LNHDA, SQIVND (reference sequence). The CDR3 loop spans 13 amino acids. The V end lost 5 bases, the J end lost 0 bases, and 8 bases lay between the germline ends.

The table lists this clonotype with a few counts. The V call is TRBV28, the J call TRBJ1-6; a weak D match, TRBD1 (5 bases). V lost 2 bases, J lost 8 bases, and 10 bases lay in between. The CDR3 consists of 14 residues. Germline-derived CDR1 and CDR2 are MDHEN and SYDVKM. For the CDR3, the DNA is TGTGCCAGCAGTTTAATCAGGGACCATTCACCCCTCCACTTT. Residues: CASSLIRDHSPLHF.

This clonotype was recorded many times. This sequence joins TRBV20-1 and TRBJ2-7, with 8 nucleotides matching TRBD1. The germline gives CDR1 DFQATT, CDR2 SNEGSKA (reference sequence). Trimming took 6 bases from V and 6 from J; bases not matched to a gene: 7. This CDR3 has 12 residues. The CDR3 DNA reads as TGCAGTGCACCGGGACAGGCTCTCGAGCAGTACTTC. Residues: CSAPGQALEQYF.

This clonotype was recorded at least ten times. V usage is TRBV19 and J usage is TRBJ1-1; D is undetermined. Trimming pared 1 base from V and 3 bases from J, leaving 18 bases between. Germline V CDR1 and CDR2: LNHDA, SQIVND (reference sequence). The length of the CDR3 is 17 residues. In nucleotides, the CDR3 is TGTGCCAGTAGTATAGCACAGTCTAGAGGGTCGGACACTGAAGCTTTCTTT. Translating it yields CASSIAQSRGSDTEAFF.